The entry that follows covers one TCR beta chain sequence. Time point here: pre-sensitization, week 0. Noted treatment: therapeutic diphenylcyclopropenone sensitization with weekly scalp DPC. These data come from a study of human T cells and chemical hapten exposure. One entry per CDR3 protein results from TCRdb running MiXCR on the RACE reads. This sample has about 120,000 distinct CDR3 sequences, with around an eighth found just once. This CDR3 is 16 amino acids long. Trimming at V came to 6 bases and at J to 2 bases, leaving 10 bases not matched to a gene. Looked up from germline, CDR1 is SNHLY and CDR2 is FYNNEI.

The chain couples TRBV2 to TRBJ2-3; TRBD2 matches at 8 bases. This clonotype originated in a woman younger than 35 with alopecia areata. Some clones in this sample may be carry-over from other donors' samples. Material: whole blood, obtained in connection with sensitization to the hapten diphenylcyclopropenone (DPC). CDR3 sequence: CASRTFTGGFTDTQYF. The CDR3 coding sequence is TGTGCCAGCAGAACCTTCACGGGGGGGTTCACAGATACGCAGTATTTT. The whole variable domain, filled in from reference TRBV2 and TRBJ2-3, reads EPEVTQTPSHQVTQMGQEVILRCVPISNHLYFYWYRQILGQKVEFLVSFYNNEISEKSEIFDDQFSVERPDGSNFTLKIRSTKLEDSAMYFCASRTFTGGFTDTQYFGPGTRLTVL.